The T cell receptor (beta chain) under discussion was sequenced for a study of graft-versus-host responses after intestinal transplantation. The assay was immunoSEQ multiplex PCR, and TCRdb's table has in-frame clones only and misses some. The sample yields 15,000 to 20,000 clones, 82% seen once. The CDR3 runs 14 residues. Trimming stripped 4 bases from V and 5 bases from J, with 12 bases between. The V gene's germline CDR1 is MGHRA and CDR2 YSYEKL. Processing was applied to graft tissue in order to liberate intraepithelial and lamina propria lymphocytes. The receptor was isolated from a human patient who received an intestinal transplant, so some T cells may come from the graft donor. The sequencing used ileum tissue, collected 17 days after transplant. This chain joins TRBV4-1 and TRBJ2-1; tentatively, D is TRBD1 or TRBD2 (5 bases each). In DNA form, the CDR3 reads TGCGCCAGCAGCCTATCGAGGGGACACAATGAGCAGTTCTTC. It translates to CASSLSRGHNEQFF.